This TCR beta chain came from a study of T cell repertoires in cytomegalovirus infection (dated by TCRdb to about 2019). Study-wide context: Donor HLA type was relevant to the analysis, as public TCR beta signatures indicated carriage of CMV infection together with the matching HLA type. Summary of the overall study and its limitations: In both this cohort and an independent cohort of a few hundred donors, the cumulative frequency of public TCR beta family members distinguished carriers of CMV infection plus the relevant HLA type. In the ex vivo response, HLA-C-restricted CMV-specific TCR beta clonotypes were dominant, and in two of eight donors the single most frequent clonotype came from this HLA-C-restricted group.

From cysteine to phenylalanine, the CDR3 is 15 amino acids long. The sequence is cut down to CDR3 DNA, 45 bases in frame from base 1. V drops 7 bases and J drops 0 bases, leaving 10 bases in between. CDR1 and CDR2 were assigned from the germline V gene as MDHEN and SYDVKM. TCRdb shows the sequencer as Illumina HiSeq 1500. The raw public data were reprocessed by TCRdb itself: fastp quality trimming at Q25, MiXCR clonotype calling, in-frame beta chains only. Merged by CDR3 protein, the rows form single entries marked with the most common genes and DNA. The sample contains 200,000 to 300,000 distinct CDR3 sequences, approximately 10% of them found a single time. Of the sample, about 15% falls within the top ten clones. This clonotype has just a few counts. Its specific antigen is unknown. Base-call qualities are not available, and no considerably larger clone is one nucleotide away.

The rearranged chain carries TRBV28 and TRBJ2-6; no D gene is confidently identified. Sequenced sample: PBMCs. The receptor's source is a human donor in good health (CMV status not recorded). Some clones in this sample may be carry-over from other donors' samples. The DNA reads TGTGCCAGCAAGCTCGACACCTCTGGGGCCAACGTCCTGACTTTC. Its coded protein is CASKLDTSGANVLTF. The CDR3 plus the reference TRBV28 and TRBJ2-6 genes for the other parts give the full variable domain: DVKVTQSSRYLVKRTGEKVFLECVQDMDHENMFWYRQDPGLGLRLIYFSYDVKMKEKGDIPEGYSVSREKKERFSLILESASTNQTSMYLCASKLDTSGANVLTFGAGSRLTVL.